The 16 T cell receptor beta chains listed next were all sequenced from one sample in a study of T cells in Graves' hyperthyroidism and ophthalmopathy (dated by TCRdb to about 2019). Library method: multiplex PCR. The run used an Illumina HiSeq 2000. Amplification of TCR beta CDR3 regions was carried out from RNA transcripts. The first round of RT-PCR for the TCR CDR3 was performed with the HTBI primer set and the Qiagen OneStep RT-PCR kit. In TCRdb, the public reads were trimmed at Q25 with fastp and aligned with MiXCR, with productive beta chains retained. When rows share a CDR3 protein, they turn into one entry using the most common DNA and genes. The sample table lists hundreds of thousands of distinct CDR3 sequences, 35% to 55% of them with a count of one. The top ten clonotypes cover roughly 8.2% of the sample. The sequenced sample consisted of peripheral blood or thyroid tissue (not recorded which). The receptors were gathered from a woman aged 18-30 years with Graves' hyperthyroidism. Donor details come from another sample of the same person, matched by shared clones.

This clonotype was detected many times. The V and J genes are TRBV29-1 and TRBJ2-7; D might be TRBD1 (6 bases). The germline V and J ends were trimmed by 5 bases and 2 bases, with 13 bases remaining between them. Germline V gene data show CDR1 as SQVTM and CDR2 as ANQGSEA. The CDR3 has 13 amino acids. DNA for the CDR3: TGCAGCGTTTTGACAGGTGTCACCTACGAGCAGTACTTC. This encodes CSVLTGVTYEQYF.

This sequence joins TRBV25-1 and TRBJ1-2; TRBD1 matches 9 bases. The CDR3 has 14 residues. J lost 4 bases, V lost 2 bases, and 2 bases had no gene match. Germline CDR1 reads MGHDK; CDR2 reads SYGVNS. CDR3 sequence (DNA): TGTGCCAGCAGTGAAGGACAGGGGCCCTATGGCTACACCTTC. It codes for CASSEGQGPYGYTF.

This clonotype was detected ten times or more. V gene TRBV7-9 combines with J gene TRBJ1-2; no clear D. The CDR3 spans 12 residues. Trimming pared 4 bases from V and 2 bases from J, leaving 5 bases between. Germline assignment: CDR1 SEHNR and CDR2 FQNEAQ (reference sequence). CDR3 DNA: TGTGCCAGCAGCTCACTCAACTATGGCTACACCTTC. This codes for CASSSLNYGYTF.

The chain combines TRBV20-1 with TRBJ1-6, with 7 bases aligning to TRBD1. This CDR3 comprises 14 residues. The V segment lost 6 bases and the J segment 4 bases; nucleotides outside the gene matches: 6. CDR1 is DFQATT and CDR2 is SNEGSKA in the germline V gene (reference sequence). CDR3: CSALGGQYNSPLHF. The CDR3 nucleotides are TGCAGTGCGCTAGGGGGACAGTATAATTCACCCCTCCACTTT.

The chain is built from TRBV29-1 and TRBJ1-2; tentative D call: TRBD1 (5 bases). Germline V lookup: CDR1 SQVTM, CDR2 ANQGSEA. The CDR3 contains 14 residues. V was pared by 7 bases and J by 5 bases, with 20 bases between. Written as DNA, the CDR3 is TGCAGCGGAGAACAGGTTTCAACATCGTATGGCTACACCTTC. The encoded protein is CSGEQVSTSYGYTF.

The table lists this clonotype with many counts. The V and J genes are TRBV10-3 and TRBJ2-2; the D gene could be TRBD1 or TRBD2 (5 bases each). Per the germline V gene, CDR1 is ENHRY and CDR2 is SYGVKD. The CDR3 is 14 amino acids. Trimming pared 10 bases from V and 3 bases from J, leaving 15 bases between. CDR3 sequence reads: CATSGTVDTGELFF. Written as DNA, the CDR3 is TGTGCCACCTCGGGGACCGTGGACACCGGGGAGCTGTTTTTT.

V gene TRBV5-1 combines with J gene TRBJ2-7, with D possibly being TRBD2 (6 bases). Trimming took 4 bases from V and 5 from J, leaving 10 bases between them. Germline loops: CDR1 SGHRS, CDR2 YFSETQ. The CDR3 sequence is 12 residues long. The DNA of the CDR3 is TGCGCCAGCAGCGCGGGGACGAACGAGCAGTACTTC. The encoded protein is CASSAGTNEQYF.

This clonotype was observed a handful of times. This chain connects TRBV6-4 to TRBJ1-5, with D maybe TRBD1 (5 bases). The germline V gene encodes CDR1 MRHNA and CDR2 SNTAGT. This CDR3 is built from 17 residues. V lost 3 bases and J 1 base, leaving 16 bases between the germline ends. The CDR3 loop is CASSELGTGGSNQPQHF. In nucleotides, the CDR3 is TGTGCCAGCAGTGAGCTCGGGACGGGGGGAAGCAATCAGCCCCAGCATTTT.

Turning to this clonotype: Without the conserved terminal phenylalanine or tryptophan, this CDR3 likely stems from a read error. J is TRBJ2-7 and V is TRBV2, with 7 bases fitting TRBD2. The V segment lost 10 bases and the J segment 3 bases; nucleotides outside the gene matches: 9. In germline, CDR1 is SNHLY, CDR2 FYNNEI. The CDR3 is made up of 13 amino acids. CDR3 in amino acids: CAIREGGDYEQYL. The CDR3 DNA is TGTGCCATCCGTGAGGGAGGGGACTACGAGCAGTACCTC.

This chain links TRBV29-1 with TRBJ2-5; no clear D gene. Trimming shortened V by 4 bases and J by 0 bases, and 3 bases separated the two germline ends. The CDR3 consists of 11 residues. Germline V gene lookup returns CDR1 SQVTM and CDR2 ANQGSEA. CDR3 in amino acids: CSVVYQETQYF. The CDR3 DNA reads as TGCAGCGTTGTGTACCAAGAGACCCAGTACTTC.

V usage is TRBV5-1 and J usage is TRBJ2-5, with TRBD1 matching 9 bases. V was pared by 2 bases and J by 5 bases, with 4 bases of the junction left unmatched. CDR3 length: 14 amino acids. The germline gives CDR1 SGHRS, CDR2 YFSETQ. The CDR3 bases are TGCGCCAGCAGCTTACGGGACAGGGTGGAGACCCAGTACTTC. This encodes CASSLRDRVETQYF.

For this clonotype: The junction shows a germline mismatch at one end, possibly a read error. The V call is TRBV7-6, the J call TRBJ2-7; no definite D call. CDR3 size: 16 residues. The germline gives CDR1 SGHVS, CDR2 FNYEAQ. CDR3 coding DNA: TGCACCAGCAGCCAAGAGTCCAGGTCCCACTCCTACGAGCAGTACTTC. Its protein product is CTSSQESRSHSYEQYF.

This clonotype was counted at least ten times. The chain joins TRBV7-9 to TRBJ1-2; D call uncertain. Trimming cost V 2 bases and J 5 bases, with 12 bases left between them. Germline V gives CDR1 SEHNR, CDR2 FQNEAQ (reference sequence). The CDR3 has 14 residues. The CDR3 DNA sequence: TGTGCCAGCAGCTTAATTCCGGGGTGGTATGGCTACACCTTC. It is translated as CASSLIPGWYGYTF.

The genes are TRBV24-1 and TRBJ2-7; 14 bases are shared with TRBD2. Germline CDR1 reads KGHDR; CDR2 reads SFDVKD. Trimming cost V 2 bases and J 4 bases; bases outside gene matches: 12. The CDR3 has 19 amino acids. Here the CDR3 DNA reads TGTGCCACCAGTGATTCCCAGGGGACTAGCGGGAGACAGGAATACGAGCAGTACTTC. Protein: CATSDSQGTSGRQEYEQYF.

This clonotype was seen more than once but under ten times. The CDR3 does not end in the conserved phenylalanine or tryptophan, so this is likely a read error. The V call is TRBV10-3, the J call TRBJ1-2; the match to TRBD1 covers 7 bases. This CDR3 region has 13 residues. Germline CDR1 is ENHRY and CDR2 is SYGVKD. Germline trimming cut 10 bases from V and 5 bases from J; bases unmatched to any gene: 10. The CDR3 bases are TGTGCCAGCTTCTCCGGGACAGCTTATGGCTACACCCTC. This translates into CASFSGTAYGYTL.

The V and J genes are TRBV20-1 and TRBJ2-7; D is tentatively TRBD1 or TRBD2 (6 bases each). Germline V gene lookup returns CDR1 DFQATT and CDR2 SNEGSKA (reference sequence). The CDR3 is 15 residues long. Trimming left V 3 bases short and J 4 bases short, with 19 bases between. The CDR3 coding sequence is TGCAGTGCTAGGTCGCCGAGGGGGAGGTCGTACGAGCAGTACTTC. This codes for CSARSPRGRSYEQYF.